The T cell receptor (beta chain) under discussion was sequenced for a study of blood T cell repertoires in COVID-19. Study-level information: COVID-19 samples collected from the United States, Italy and Spain covered acute and convalescent phases. Nucleic acid was either cDNA or gDNA, and it came from T cells, B-cell-depleted T cells, or PBMCs.

This CDR3 spans 16 amino acids. V dropped 3 bases and J dropped 2; count of bases not matched to a gene: 5. CDR1 is MNHEY, CDR2 SMNVEV, per germline (reference sequence). In the original processing: The assay estimated nucleated cells by amplifying reference gene primers. TCRdb's copy holds only in-frame clones and misses some; the assay was immunoSEQ multiplex PCR. V, J and clone size reflect that table, while D and trimming were determined from the DNA. The sample carries almost 70,000 clones, approximately 88% recorded once. This receptor was obtained from a woman between 65 and 79 years old with acute or convalescent COVID-19. The specimen was peripheral blood. The chain employs TRBV27 and TRBJ2-1, with 9 bases that match TRBD2. The CDR3 region is CASSFTTSGTYNEQFF. The CDR3 DNA reads TGTGCCAGCAGTTTTACGACTAGCGGAACCTACAATGAGCAGTTCTTC.